A single sample gave rise to the 3 T cell receptor beta chains below, sequenced in a study of PD-L1 blockade in urothelial cancer. Some clones are missing from TCRdb's copy, which holds only in-frame ones; the method was immunoSEQ multiplex PCR. The data hold around 35,000 clones, with roughly 84% observed a single time. Time point indicated: pretreatment peripheral blood. This specimen consisted of PBMCs, obtained around atezolizumab (anti-PD-L1) treatment. Receptors originate from a man in his sixties with urothelial cancer.

This chain connects TRBV5-1 to TRBJ2-1; possible D gene TRBD2, 6 bases. The CDR3 loop spans 12 amino acids. Trimming removed 6 bases at V and 5 bases at J, with 9 bases between. Per germline, CDR1 SGHRS and CDR2 YFSETQ. CDR3 in amino acids: CASMGLHNEQFF. CDR3 bases: TGCGCCAGCATGGGACTTCACAATGAGCAGTTCTTC.

This clone has just a few counts. The genes are TRBV7-9 and TRBJ2-2; maybe TRBD2 (5 bases). The CDR3 covers 18 residues. In germline, CDR1 is SEHNR, CDR2 FQNEAQ (reference sequence). The germline V and J ends were trimmed by 4 bases and 1 base, with 19 bases remaining between them. CDR3 amino acids: CASSYGPLGGWNTGELFF. The CDR3 DNA sequence: TGTGCCAGCAGCTACGGACCCCTAGGAGGTTGGAACACCGGGGAGCTGTTTTTT.

This clone appeared a single time. The chain uses TRBV10-2 and TRBJ1-2, with D possibly matching TRBD1 (6 bases). Trimming removed 1 base at V and 8 bases at J, with 14 bases between. Germline CDR1 is WSHSY and CDR2 is SAAADI. CDR3 length: 14 residues. In DNA, the CDR3 is TGCGCCAGCAGTGAGTGGGACACCCTAGGGGGCTACACCTTC. Its protein product is CASSEWDTLGGYTF.